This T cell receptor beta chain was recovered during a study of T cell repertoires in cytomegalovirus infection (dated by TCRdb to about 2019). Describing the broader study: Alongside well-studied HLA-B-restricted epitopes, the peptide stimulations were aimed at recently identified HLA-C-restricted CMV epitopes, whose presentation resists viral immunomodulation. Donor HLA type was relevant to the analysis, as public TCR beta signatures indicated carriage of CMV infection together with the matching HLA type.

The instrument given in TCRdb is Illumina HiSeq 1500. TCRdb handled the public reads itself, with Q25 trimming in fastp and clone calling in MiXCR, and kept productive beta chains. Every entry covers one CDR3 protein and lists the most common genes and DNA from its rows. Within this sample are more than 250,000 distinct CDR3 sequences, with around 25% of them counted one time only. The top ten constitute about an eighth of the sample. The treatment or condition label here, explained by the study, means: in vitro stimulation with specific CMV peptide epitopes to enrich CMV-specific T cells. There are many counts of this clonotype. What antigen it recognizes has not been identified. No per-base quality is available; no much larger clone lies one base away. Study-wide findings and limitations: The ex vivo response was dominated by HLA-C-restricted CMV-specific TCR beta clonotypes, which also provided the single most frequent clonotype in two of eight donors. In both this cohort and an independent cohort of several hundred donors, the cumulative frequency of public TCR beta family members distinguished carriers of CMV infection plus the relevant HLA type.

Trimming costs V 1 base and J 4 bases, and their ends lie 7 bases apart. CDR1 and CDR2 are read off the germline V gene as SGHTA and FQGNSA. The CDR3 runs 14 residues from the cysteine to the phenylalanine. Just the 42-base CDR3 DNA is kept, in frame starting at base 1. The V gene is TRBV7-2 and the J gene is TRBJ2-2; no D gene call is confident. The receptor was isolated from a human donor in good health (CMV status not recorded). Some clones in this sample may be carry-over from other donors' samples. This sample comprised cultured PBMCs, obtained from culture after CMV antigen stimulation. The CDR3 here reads CASSLDWTTGELFF. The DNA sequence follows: TGTGCCAGCAGCTTAGACTGGACCACCGGGGAGCTGTTTTTT.